Described below is a single T cell receptor (beta chain) sequence and its context. In the authors' methods: Scientists estimated how many nucleated cells there were by amplifying reference gene primers. TCRdb keeps only in-frame clones here, not all; method: immunoSEQ multiplex PCR. V and J calls and clone size are those listed in that table; D and trimming were worked out from the DNA. The sample has approximately 250,000 clones, approximately 90% seen once. The CDR3 runs 16 residues. The sample originates from a study of blood T cell repertoires in COVID-19. All enrollees were about 18 to 89 years old and from about 25 US areas. Participants' own reports of clinical history determined their cohort assignment. Shortly before study entry, within 2 weeks, exposed participants had met a COVID-19 case.

Sequenced: PBMCs or T cells enriched from blood (not recorded which). The clonotype originates from a man aged 35 to 55 who had been exposed to COVID-19. This chain uses TRBV12-2 with TRBJ2-1; the DNA was not used to check the table's D call, TRBD2. TRBV12-2 is given as a pseudogene. The CDR3 DNA sequence: TGTGCAAGTCGCTTATGGGGAGGGAGCTCCTACAATGAGCAGTTCTTC. This codes for CASRLWGGSSYNEQFF.